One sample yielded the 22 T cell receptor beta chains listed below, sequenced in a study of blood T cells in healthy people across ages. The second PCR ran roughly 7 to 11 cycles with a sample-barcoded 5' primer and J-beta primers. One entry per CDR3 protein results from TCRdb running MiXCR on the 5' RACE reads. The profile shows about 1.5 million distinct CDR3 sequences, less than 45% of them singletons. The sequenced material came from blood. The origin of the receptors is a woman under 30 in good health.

The CDR3 sequence: CAISMTGVGATYEQYF. The CDR3 DNA reads as TGTGCCATCAGTATGACAGGGGTTGGGGCAACCTACGAGCAGTACTTC. The rearrangement uses TRBV10-3 and TRBJ2-7, with 8 bases that match TRBD1. Germline loops: CDR1 ENHRY, CDR2 SYGVKD. The CDR3 totals 16 residues. The V and J ends lost 5 bases and 2 bases, in that order; junction bases with no gene match: 11.

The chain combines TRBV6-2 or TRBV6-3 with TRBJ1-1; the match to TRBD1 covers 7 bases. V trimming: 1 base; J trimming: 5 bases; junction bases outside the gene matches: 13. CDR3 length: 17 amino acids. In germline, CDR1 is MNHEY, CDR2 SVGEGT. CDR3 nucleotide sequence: TGTGCCAGCAGTTACTACTCTGGGGACAGTCGTTTGACTGAAGCTTTCTTT. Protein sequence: CASSYYSGDSRLTEAFF.

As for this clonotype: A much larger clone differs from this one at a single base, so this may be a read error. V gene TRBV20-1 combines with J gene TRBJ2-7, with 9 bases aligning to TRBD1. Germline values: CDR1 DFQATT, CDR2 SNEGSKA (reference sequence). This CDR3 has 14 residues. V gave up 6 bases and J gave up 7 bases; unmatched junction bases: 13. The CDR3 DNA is TGCAGTGCCGTAGACAGGGGGTCTTACAATGAGCAGTACTTC. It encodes CSAVDRGSYNEQYF.

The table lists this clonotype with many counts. The CDR3 bases are TGTGCCAGCAGCTTACGGGAGGGGATTGCCTATAATTCACCCCTCCACTTT. Residues: CASSLREGIAYNSPLHF. The chain employs TRBV7-8 and TRBJ1-6, with D possibly being TRBD1 (5 bases). The CDR3 runs 17 residues. V was shortened by 2 bases and J by 2 bases, with 13 bases between the two germline ends. Germline CDR1 SGHVS, CDR2 FQNEAQ.

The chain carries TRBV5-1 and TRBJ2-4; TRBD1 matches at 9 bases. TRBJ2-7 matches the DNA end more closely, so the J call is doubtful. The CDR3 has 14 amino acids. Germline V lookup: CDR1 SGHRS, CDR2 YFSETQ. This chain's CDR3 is CASASRQGAYEQYF. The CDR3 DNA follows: TGCGCCAGCGCCTCGCGACAGGGGGCCTACGAGCAGTACTTC.

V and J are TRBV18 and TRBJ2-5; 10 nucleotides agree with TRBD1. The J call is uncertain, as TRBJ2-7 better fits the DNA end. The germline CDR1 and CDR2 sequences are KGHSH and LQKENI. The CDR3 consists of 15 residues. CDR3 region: CASSPFRDRGSEQYF. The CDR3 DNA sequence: TGTGCCAGCTCACCCTTCCGGGACAGGGGTTCCGAGCAGTACTTC.

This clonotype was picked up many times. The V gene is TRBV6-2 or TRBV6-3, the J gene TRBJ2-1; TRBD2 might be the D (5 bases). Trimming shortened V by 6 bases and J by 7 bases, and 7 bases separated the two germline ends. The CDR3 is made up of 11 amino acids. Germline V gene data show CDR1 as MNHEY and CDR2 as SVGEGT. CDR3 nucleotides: TGTGCCAGCAGCCGGAGGAATGAGCAGTTCTTC. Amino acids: CASSRRNEQFF.

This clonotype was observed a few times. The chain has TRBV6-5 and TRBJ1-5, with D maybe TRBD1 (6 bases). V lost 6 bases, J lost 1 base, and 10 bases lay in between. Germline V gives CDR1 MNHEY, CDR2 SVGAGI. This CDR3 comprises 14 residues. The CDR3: CASRQQGSNQPQHF. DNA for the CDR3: TGTGCCAGCAGGCAACAGGGAAGCAATCAGCCCCAGCATTTT.

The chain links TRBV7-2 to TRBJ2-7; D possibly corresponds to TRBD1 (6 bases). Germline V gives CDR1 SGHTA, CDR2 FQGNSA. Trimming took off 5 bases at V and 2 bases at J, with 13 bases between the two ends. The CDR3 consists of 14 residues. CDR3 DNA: TGTGCCAGCAGCCAACAAGGACAGCCCTACGAGCAGTACTTC. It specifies CASSQQGQPYEQYF.

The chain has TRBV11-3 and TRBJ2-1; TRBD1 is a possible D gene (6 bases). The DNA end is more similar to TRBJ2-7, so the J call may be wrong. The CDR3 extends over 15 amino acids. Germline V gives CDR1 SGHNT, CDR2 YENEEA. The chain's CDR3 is CASSFRTASYNEQYF. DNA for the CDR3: TGTGCCAGCAGCTTCCGGACAGCCTCCTACAATGAGCAGTACTTC.

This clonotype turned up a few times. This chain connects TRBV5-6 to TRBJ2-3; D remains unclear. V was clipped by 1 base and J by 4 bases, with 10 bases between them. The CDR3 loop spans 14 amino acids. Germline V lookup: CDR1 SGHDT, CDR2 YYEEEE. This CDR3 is CASSLQPDADTQYF. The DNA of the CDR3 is TGTGCCAGCAGCTTGCAGCCTGACGCAGATACGCAGTATTTT.

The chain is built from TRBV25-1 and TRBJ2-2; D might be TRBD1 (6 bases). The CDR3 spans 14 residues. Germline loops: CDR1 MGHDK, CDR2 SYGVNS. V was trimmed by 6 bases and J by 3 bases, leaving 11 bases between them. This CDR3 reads CASSAGVDTGELFF. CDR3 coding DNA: TGTGCCAGCAGCGCAGGGGTGGACACCGGGGAGCTGTTTTTT.

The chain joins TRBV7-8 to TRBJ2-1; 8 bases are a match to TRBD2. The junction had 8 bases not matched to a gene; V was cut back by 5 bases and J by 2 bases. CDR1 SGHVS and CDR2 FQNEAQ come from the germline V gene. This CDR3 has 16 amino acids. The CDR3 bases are TGTGCCAGCAGCCAACGCCAAGCGGGGGCCTACAATGAGCAGTTCTTC. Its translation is CASSQRQAGAYNEQFF.

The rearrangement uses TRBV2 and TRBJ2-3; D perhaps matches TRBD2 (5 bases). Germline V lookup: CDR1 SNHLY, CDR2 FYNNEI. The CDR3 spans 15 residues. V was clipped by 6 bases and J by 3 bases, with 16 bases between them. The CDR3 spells CASRRTEVVTDTQYF. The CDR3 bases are TGTGCCAGCAGGCGGACTGAGGTAGTTACAGATACGCAGTATTTT.

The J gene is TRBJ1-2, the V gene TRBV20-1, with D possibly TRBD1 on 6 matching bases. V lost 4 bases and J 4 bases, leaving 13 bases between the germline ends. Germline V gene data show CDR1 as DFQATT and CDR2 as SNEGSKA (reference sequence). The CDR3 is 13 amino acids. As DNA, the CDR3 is TGCAGTGCTATTCCGGGGGGCCCCTATGGCTACACCTTC. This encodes CSAIPGGPYGYTF.

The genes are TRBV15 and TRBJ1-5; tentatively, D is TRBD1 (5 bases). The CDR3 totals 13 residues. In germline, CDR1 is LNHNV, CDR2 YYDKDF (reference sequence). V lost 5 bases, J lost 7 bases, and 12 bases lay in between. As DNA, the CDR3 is TGTGCCACCAGCCCCAGGGCGCTGCAGCCCCAGCATTTT. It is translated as CATSPRALQPQHF.

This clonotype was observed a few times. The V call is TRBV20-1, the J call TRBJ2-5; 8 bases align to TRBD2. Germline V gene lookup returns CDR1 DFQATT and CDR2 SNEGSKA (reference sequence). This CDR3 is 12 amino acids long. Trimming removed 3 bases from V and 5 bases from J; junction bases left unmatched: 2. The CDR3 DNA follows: TGCAGTGCTAGTAAGCGGGGGGAGACCCAGTACTTC. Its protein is CSASKRGETQYF.

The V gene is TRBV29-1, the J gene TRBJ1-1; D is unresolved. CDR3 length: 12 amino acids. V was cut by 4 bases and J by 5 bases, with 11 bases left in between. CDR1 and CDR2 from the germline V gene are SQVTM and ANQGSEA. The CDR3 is CSVVVLGTEAFF. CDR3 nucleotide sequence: TGCAGCGTTGTAGTGTTGGGGACTGAAGCTTTCTTT.

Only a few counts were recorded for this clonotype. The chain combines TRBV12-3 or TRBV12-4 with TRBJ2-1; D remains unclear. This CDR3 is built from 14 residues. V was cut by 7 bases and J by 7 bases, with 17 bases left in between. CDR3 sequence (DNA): TGTGCCAGCATGCAACTCTATCTGAGTAATGAGCAGTTCTTC. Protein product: CASMQLYLSNEQFF.

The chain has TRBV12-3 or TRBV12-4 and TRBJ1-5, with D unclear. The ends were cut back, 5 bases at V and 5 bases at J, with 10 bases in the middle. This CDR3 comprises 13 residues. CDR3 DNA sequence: TGTGCCAGCAGTGCAGACTCTCATCAGCCCCAGCATTTT. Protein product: CASSADSHQPQHF.

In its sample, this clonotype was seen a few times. The CDR3 DNA is TGTGCCAGCAGTTGGGATGGAGTATATAATTCACCCCTCCACTTT. It encodes CASSWDGVYNSPLHF. The rearrangement uses TRBV6-2 or TRBV6-3 and TRBJ1-6; D gene ambiguous. The CDR3 runs to 15 residues. The V and J ends lost 4 bases and 4 bases respectively, with 11 bases between them. Germline V CDR1 and CDR2: MNHEY, SVGEGT.

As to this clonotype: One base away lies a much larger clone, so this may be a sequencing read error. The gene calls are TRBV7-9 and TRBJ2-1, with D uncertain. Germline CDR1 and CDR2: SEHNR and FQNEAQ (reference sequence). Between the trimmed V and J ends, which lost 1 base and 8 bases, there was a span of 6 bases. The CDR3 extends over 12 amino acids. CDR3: CASSLEWDEQFF. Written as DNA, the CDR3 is TGTGCCAGCAGCTTAGAGTGGGATGAGCAGTTCTTC.